The 27 T cell receptor beta chains reported below all come from one sample, sequenced in a study of T cell responses to AZD1222 COVID-19 vaccine (dated by TCRdb to the early 2020s). The sample's time point label, in plain terms: baseline before first vaccination. To prepare the library, the immunoSEQ multiplex PCR assay was applied. This is the immuneACCESS table as TCRdb keeps it, with only in-frame sequences that have V and J called. A part of the clones is gone; compared with another copy, unresolved V genes explain less than half, and the rest is unexplained. Recorded for this sample are roughly 130,000 clones; over 75% of them occurred a single time. Of the sample, under 9% is held by the ten largest clones. The source was peripheral blood, collected on day 0 of AZD1222 vaccination. The origin of the receptors is an adult in good health.

The chain carries TRBV27 and TRBJ1-4; TRBD1 aligns across 7 bases. The V segment lost 6 bases and the J segment 8 bases; nucleotides outside the gene matches: 9. The CDR3 is 14 residues long. Per the germline V gene, CDR1 is MNHEY and CDR2 is SMNVEV (reference sequence). The CDR3 DNA follows: TGTGCCAGCAGGGGACAGACGGGATTGGAAAAACTGTTTTTT. This codes for CASRGQTGLEKLFF.

This rearrangement joins TRBV5-1 to TRBJ1-1; D not resolved. The V end lost 3 bases, the J end lost 0 bases, and 24 bases lay between the germline ends. The V gene's germline CDR1 is SGHRS and CDR2 YFSETQ. This CDR3 contains 19 residues. CDR3 amino acids: CASSSLVRASASMNTEAFF. The CDR3 coding sequence is TGCGCCAGCAGCTCGCTTGTGCGGGCGTCGGCGTCGATGAACACTGAAGCTTTCTTT.

V usage is TRBV7-9 and J usage is TRBJ2-3; the D gene could be TRBD1 or TRBD2 (5 bases each). This CDR3 region has 16 residues. V shed 6 bases and J shed 0 bases, with 16 bases lying between them. Germline V gives CDR1 SEHNR, CDR2 FQNEAQ (reference sequence). CDR3 region: CASSRGDASSTDTQYF. CDR3 DNA sequence: TGTGCCAGCAGTCGAGGGGATGCCTCTAGCACAGATACGCAGTATTTT.

The chain is built from TRBV29-1 and TRBJ2-5, with D perhaps TRBD2 (5 bases). The V end lost 8 bases, the J end lost 5 bases, and 12 bases lay between the germline ends. Germline V CDR1 and CDR2: SQVTM, ANQGSEA. The CDR3 consists of 11 residues. The CDR3 sequence: CSIARAETQYF. In nucleotides, the CDR3 is TGCAGCATTGCGCGGGCGGAGACCCAGTACTTC.

The gene calls are TRBV6-5 and TRBJ2-7, with 9 bases that match TRBD1. This CDR3 comprises 14 residues. Germline loops: CDR1 MNHEY, CDR2 SVGAGI. The V segment lost 7 bases and the J segment 4 bases; nucleotides outside the gene matches: 8. The CDR3 region is CASITGTGRYEQYF. The CDR3 bases are TGTGCCAGCATTACCGGGACAGGGAGGTACGAGCAGTACTTC.

The V and J genes are TRBV14 and TRBJ1-2; D is undetermined. The germline V gene has CDR1 SGHDN and CDR2 FVKESK. V lost 0 bases and J 4 bases, leaving 12 bases between the germline ends. The CDR3 is made up of 15 amino acids. This chain's CDR3 is CASSQDNLASYGYTF. The CDR3 DNA follows: TGTGCCAGCAGCCAAGACAACCTCGCGAGCTATGGCTACACCTTC.

This chain uses TRBV19 with TRBJ1-2; D might be TRBD1 (6 bases). V dropped 8 bases and J dropped 3 bases, with 13 bases sitting between them. CDR3 length: 13 amino acids. CDR1 LNHDA and CDR2 SQIVND come from the germline V gene (reference sequence). The CDR3 protein is CASGQYSYYGYTF. The CDR3, as DNA: TGTGCCAGTGGACAGTACAGTTACTATGGCTACACCTTC.

This clone was observed a single time. This chain links TRBV19 with TRBJ2-7; D gene ambiguous. Germline V gives CDR1 LNHDA, CDR2 SQIVND (reference sequence). V was shortened by 5 bases and J by 3 bases, with 11 bases between the two germline ends. The CDR3 has 13 amino acids. CDR3 DNA: TGTGCCAGTAGTCGGGTATTTAACTACGAGCAGTACTTC. Translation: CASSRVFNYEQYF.

This chain uses TRBV19 with TRBJ2-1, with TRBD1 as a possible D gene (6 bases). The CDR3 runs 13 residues. From germline, CDR1 is LNHDA and CDR2 SQIVND (reference sequence). Trimming took 5 bases from V and 4 from J, leaving 9 bases between them. The CDR3 protein is CASSRDTYNEQFF. CDR3 nucleotides: TGTGCCAGTAGTCGGGACACATACAATGAGCAGTTCTTC.

The chain combines TRBV6-2 or TRBV6-3 with TRBJ2-7; 12 bases are a match to TRBD1. CDR3 length: 14 amino acids. Trimming took 6 bases from V and 11 from J; bases not matched to a gene: 11. Per the germline V gene, CDR1 is MNHEY and CDR2 is SVGEGT. CDR3: CASSQTGTGGGKYF. Written as DNA, the CDR3 is TGTGCCAGCAGCCAAACCGGGACAGGGGGCGGCAAGTACTTC.

There are a few counts of this clone. This chain uses TRBV7-6 with TRBJ2-1, with TRBD1 as a possible D gene (5 bases). The germline V gene encodes CDR1 SGHVS and CDR2 FNYEAQ. V lost 5 bases, J lost 5 bases, and 10 bases lay in between. This CDR3 spans 13 amino acids. For the CDR3, the DNA is TGTGCCAGCAGCGTATCAGGGAACAATGAGCAGTTCTTC. Translation: CASSVSGNNEQFF. Full variable domain (missing parts from reference TRBV7-6 and TRBJ2-1): GAGVSQSPRYKVTKRGQDVALRCDPISGHVSLYWYRQALGQGPEFLTYFNYEAQQDKSGLPNDRFSAERPEGSISTLTIQRTEQRDSAMYRCASSVSGNNEQFFGPGTRLTVL.

The rearrangement uses TRBV7-2 and TRBJ2-1; 7 bases map to TRBD2. V trimming: 8 bases; J trimming: 0 bases; junction bases outside the gene matches: 10. The CDR3 is 16 amino acids. The V gene's germline CDR1 is SGHTA and CDR2 FQGNSA. CDR3 sequence: CASRSGRGSSYNEQFF. The CDR3 region has the DNA TGTGCCAGCCGGTCCGGGCGGGGGAGCTCCTACAATGAGCAGTTCTTC.

The CDR3, as DNA: TGTGCCAGCAGTTTAAAAGGTAACTCCCCCTACGAGCAGTACTTC. Its translation: CASSLKGNSPYEQYF. The chain joins TRBV27 to TRBJ2-7; D not certain. This CDR3 contains 15 residues. The germline V gene has CDR1 MNHEY and CDR2 SMNVEV (reference sequence). V lost 2 bases and J 2 bases, leaving 13 bases between the germline ends.

The chain has TRBV5-1 and TRBJ2-1; D remains ambiguous. The CDR3 sequence is 15 residues long. Trimming removed 0 bases from V and 0 bases from J, with 7 bases in between. Germline V CDR1 and CDR2: SGHRS, YFSETQ. Here the CDR3 reads CASSLAEPSYNEQFF. CDR3 nucleotide sequence: TGCGCCAGCAGCTTGGCGGAGCCCTCCTACAATGAGCAGTTCTTC.

This chain uses TRBV24-1 with TRBJ2-2; no firm D call. The germline V gene encodes CDR1 KGHDR and CDR2 SFDVKD. The CDR3 covers 13 residues. Trimming took off 5 bases at V and 0 bases at J, with 3 bases between the two ends. Written as DNA, the CDR3 is TGTGCCACCAGTGCCGCGAACACCGGGGAGCTGTTTTTT. It translates to CATSAANTGELFF.

The chain employs TRBV7-2 and TRBJ2-7, with 11 bases identical to TRBD2. The CDR3 is 15 amino acids. J gave up 4 bases and V 5 bases, and 7 bases lay outside the gene matches. The V gene's germline CDR1 is SGHTA and CDR2 FQGNSA. CDR3 protein: CASSKLGTSGYEQYF. Written as DNA, the CDR3 is TGTGCCAGCAGCAAACTCGGGACTAGCGGATACGAGCAGTACTTC.

DNA for the CDR3: TGCAGCGTTGATCGGGCACAGAACTATGGCTACACCTTC. It yields the protein CSVDRAQNYGYTF. V and J are TRBV29-1 and TRBJ1-2; D is ambiguous. V lost 3 bases to trimming and J lost 2 bases, with 10 bases between them. The CDR3 is 13 amino acids. CDR1 is SQVTM, CDR2 ANQGSEA, per germline. Drawing the rest from reference TRBV29-1 and TRBJ1-2, the complete variable domain is SAVISQKPSRDICQRGTSLTIQCQVDSQVTMMFWYRQQPGQSLTLIATANQGSEATYESGFVIDKFPISRPNLTFSTLTVSNMSPEDSSIYLCSVDRAQNYGYTFGSGTRLTVV.

This chain joins TRBV5-1 and TRBJ1-6; possible D gene TRBD1, 6 bases. Trimming shortened V by 0 bases and J by 4 bases, and 11 bases separated the two germline ends. Germline V gene sequence: CDR1 SGHRS, CDR2 YFSETQ. The CDR3 has 16 amino acids. As DNA, the CDR3 is TGCGCCAGCAGCTTGGCAGGGGCCCGATATAATTCACCCCTCCACTTT. The encoded protein is CASSLAGARYNSPLHF.

V is TRBV5-4 and J is TRBJ2-2; D not resolved. CDR3 length: 16 residues. V was shortened by 0 bases and J by 4 bases, with 13 bases between the two germline ends. Looked up from germline, CDR1 is SGHNT and CDR2 is YYREEE (reference sequence). The CDR3 spells CASSLEPATATGELFF. The CDR3 region has the DNA TGTGCCAGCAGCTTGGAACCTGCCACCGCCACCGGGGAGCTGTTTTTT. The variable domain in full, completed from reference TRBV5-4 and TRBJ2-2, reads ETGVTQSPTHLIKTRGQQVTLRCSSQSGHNTVSWYQQALGQGPQFIFQYYREEENGRGNFPPRFSGLQFPNYSSELNVNALELDDSALYLCASSLEPATATGELFFGEGSRLTVL.

This clone was observed once. The chain couples TRBV6-5 to TRBJ1-1; possible D gene TRBD1, 5 bases. Germline assignment: CDR1 MNHEY and CDR2 SVGAGI. Trimming cost V 7 bases and J 5 bases, with 11 bases left between them. The CDR3 is 12 amino acids. As DNA, the CDR3 is TGTGCCAGCAAGCAGGGTTCGACTGAAGCTTTCTTT. Protein: CASKQGSTEAFF.

This chain joins TRBV19 and TRBJ2-7; either TRBD1 or TRBD2 may fit D (5 bases each). The CDR3 loop spans 13 amino acids. V was trimmed by 1 base and J by 3 bases, leaving 7 bases between them. Germline lookup yields CDR1 LNHDA and CDR2 SQIVND (reference sequence). This CDR3 reads CASSIVGGYEQYF. DNA of the CDR3: TGTGCCAGTAGTATAGTTGGGGGCTACGAGCAGTACTTC.

The chain joins TRBV7-2 to TRBJ2-1; D unresolved. V lost 2 bases and J 3 bases, leaving 8 bases between the germline ends. The CDR3 is 14 residues long. Germline assignment: CDR1 SGHTA and CDR2 FQGNSA. The CDR3 spells CASSLNTGYNEQFF. DNA of the CDR3: TGTGCCAGCAGCTTAAATACTGGCTACAATGAGCAGTTCTTC.

The rearrangement joins TRBV19 to TRBJ1-2; D is ambiguous. CDR3 length: 13 amino acids. V lost 3 bases and J 7 bases, leaving 12 bases between the germline ends. CDR1 LNHDA and CDR2 SQIVND come from the germline V gene (reference sequence). In nucleotides, the CDR3 is TGTGCCAGTAGTATCTTACGACCGGGTGGCTACACCTTC. Protein: CASSILRPGGYTF.

V gene TRBV7-9 combines with J gene TRBJ1-1; D not resolved. Deletions cut 2 bases from V and 3 bases from J, with 10 bases between. Per germline, CDR1 SEHNR and CDR2 FQNEAQ (reference sequence). The CDR3 extends over 14 amino acids. CDR3 bases: TGTGCCAGCAGCTTAATGGGGAGTCACACTGAAGCTTTCTTT. Its translation is CASSLMGSHTEAFF. Using reference TRBV7-9 and TRBJ1-1 for the parts outside the CDR3, the full variable domain is DTGVSQNPRHKITKRGQNVTFRCDPISEHNRLYWYRQTLGQGPEFLTYFQNEAQLEKSRLLSDRFSAERPKGSFSTLEIQRTEQGDSAMYLCASSLMGSHTEAFFGQGTRLTVV.

This clone was detected only a few times. The rearrangement joins TRBV5-6 to TRBJ1-3; perhaps TRBD1 as D (5 bases). Looked up from germline, CDR1 is SGHDT and CDR2 is YYEEEE. V gave up 5 bases and J gave up 0 bases, with 9 bases separating them. The CDR3 totals 14 residues. CDR3 sequence (DNA): TGTGCCAGCAGAGGGGCAGCCTCTGGAAACACCATATATTTT. The encoded protein is CASRGAASGNTIYF.

The chain couples TRBV5-4 to TRBJ2-7; D unclear. The CDR3 has 13 amino acids. The V gene lost 0 bases and the J gene lost 3 bases, with 7 bases spanning the gap. Germline CDR1 and CDR2: SGHNT and YYREEE (reference sequence). For the CDR3, the DNA is TGTGCCAGCAGCTTGGGAGTCAACTACGAGCAGTACTTC. Protein sequence: CASSLGVNYEQYF.

The chain uses TRBV5-8 and TRBJ2-3; the D is unclear. Trimming left V 4 bases short and J 1 base short, with 4 bases between. Germline assignment: CDR1 SGHTS and CDR2 YDEGEE. This CDR3 contains 12 residues. CDR3 loop: CASSPRTDTQYF. CDR3 sequence (DNA): TGTGCCAGCAGCCCCCGCACAGATACGCAGTATTTT.